The 30 T cell receptor beta chains presented below share a single source sample, sequenced in a study of identical twins. In TCRdb, the 5' RACE reads were re-called with MiXCR into one record per CDR3 protein. The table shows fewer than 900,000 distinct CDR3 sequences, with 21% occurring only once. These data also featured in a second study, about T cells expressing NK-cell markers.

Sequencing was carried out using PBMCs. Source of these receptors: a woman between 18 and 29 years old in good health.

This clonotype was recorded a few times. The rearrangement joins TRBV12-3 or TRBV12-4 to TRBJ1-1; D is unresolved. Trimming shortened V by 7 bases and J by 2 bases, and 8 bases separated the two germline ends. This CDR3 spans 12 amino acids. The CDR3 spells CASKMFNTEAFF. The CDR3 nucleotides are TGTGCCAGCAAGATGTTTAACACTGAAGCTTTCTTT.

This clonotype was found a few times. The J gene is TRBJ2-7, the V gene TRBV6-1, with D possibly matching TRBD2 (6 bases). This CDR3 spans 13 amino acids. Germline-derived CDR1 and CDR2 are MNHNS and SASEGT. V gave up 2 bases and J gave up 5 bases, with 10 bases separating them. DNA of the CDR3: TGTGCCAGCAGTGAATATTGGGGGGACGAGCAGTACTTC. Translated: CASSEYWGDEQYF.

This clonotype was observed at least ten times. The rearrangement links TRBV18 to TRBJ1-5; the match to TRBD1 covers 8 bases. V lost 4 bases, J lost 6 bases, and 11 bases stayed unmatched. Germline V gives CDR1 KGHSH, CDR2 LQKENI. This CDR3 is 16 amino acids long. The CDR3 DNA follows: TGTGCCAGCTCACGAGAGGACAGGGAGAGGCTTCAGCCCCAGCATTTT. This translates into CASSREDRERLQPQHF. The whole variable domain, filled in from reference TRBV18 and TRBJ1-5, reads NAGVMQNPRHLVRRRGQEARLRCSPMKGHSHVYWYRQLPEEGLKFMVYLQKENIIDESGMPKERFSAEFPKEGPSILRIQQVVRGDSAAYFCASSREDRERLQPQHFGDGTRLSIL.

The rearrangement joins TRBV6-5 to TRBJ1-2, with 10 bases that match TRBD1. This CDR3 has 19 residues. Trimming at V came to 2 bases and at J to 1 base, leaving 13 bases not matched to a gene. Per germline, CDR1 MNHEY and CDR2 SVGAGI. The CDR3 region has the DNA TGTGCCAGCAGTTACCCCTTGGGGGACAGGGGAGAAGTTAACTATGGCTACACCTTC. This sequence encodes CASSYPLGDRGEVNYGYTF.

The chain links TRBV20-1 to TRBJ1-1; D gene uncertain. Germline V gene sequence: CDR1 DFQATT, CDR2 SNEGSKA (reference sequence). V lost 6 bases to trimming and J lost 5 bases, with 10 bases between them. This CDR3 has 11 residues. The CDR3: CSAPTDTEAFF. The CDR3 bases are TGCAGTGCCCCCACGGATACTGAAGCTTTCTTT.

This clonotype was counted a few times. This chain connects TRBV6-1 to TRBJ1-6, with D possibly matching TRBD1 (5 bases). V was clipped by 10 bases and J by 4 bases, with 17 bases between them. This CDR3 has 15 amino acids. Germline CDR1 MNHNS, CDR2 SASEGT. The CDR3 loop reads CATGGDGGYNSPLHF. CDR3 sequence (DNA): TGTGCCACTGGGGGGGACGGGGGGTATAATTCACCCCTCCACTTT.

In its sample, this clonotype was seen a few times. The V call is TRBV20-1, the J call TRBJ2-7; D gene ambiguous. Per the germline V gene, CDR1 is DFQATT and CDR2 is SNEGSKA (reference sequence). V was clipped by 3 bases and J by 2 bases, with 17 bases between them. The CDR3 spans 15 residues. The CDR3 coding sequence is TGCAGTGCTAGCTCGGCAGATGCGCCAACCTACGAGCAGTACTTC. This gives the protein CSASSADAPTYEQYF.

This clonotype appeared a few times. Here the CDR3 reads CASRRTGFDEQFF. For the CDR3, the DNA is TGTGCCAGCCGAAGAACTGGCTTTGATGAGCAGTTCTTC. This rearrangement joins TRBV27 to TRBJ2-1; D gene ambiguous. This CDR3 is built from 13 residues. V dropped 8 bases and J dropped 8 bases, with 16 bases sitting between them. Germline V gene lookup returns CDR1 MNHEY and CDR2 SMNVEV (reference sequence).

This clonotype has a handful of counts. This chain connects TRBV10-3 to TRBJ2-1, with 7 bases matching TRBD2. The CDR3 totals 16 residues. Germline assignment: CDR1 ENHRY and CDR2 SYGVKD. The J segment lost 6 bases and the V segment lost 6 bases, leaving 14 bases of the junction unmatched. The CDR3: CAIRRVGGRESNEQFF. CDR3 coding DNA: TGTGCCATCAGGCGCGTGGGAGGGCGGGAGTCCAATGAGCAGTTCTTC.

This clonotype has just a few counts. This chain connects TRBV5-1 to TRBJ2-1; 12 nucleotides agree with TRBD2. The CDR3 runs to 17 residues. Germline CDR1 reads SGHRS; CDR2 reads YFSETQ. With 0 bases clipped from V and 2 bases from J, the junction kept 3 bases outside the gene matches. Here the CDR3 DNA reads TGCGCCAGCAGCTTGGCCCGGACTAGCGGGACCTACAATGAGCAGTTCTTC. Translating gives CASSLARTSGTYNEQFF.

This clonotype was seen a handful of times. The CDR3: CASSGDGQNTIYF. DNA of the CDR3: TGTGCCAGCAGTGGGGACGGGCAGAACACCATATATTTT. The chain carries TRBV25-1 and TRBJ1-3, with D perhaps matching TRBD1 (5 bases). The germline CDR1 and CDR2 sequences are MGHDK and SYGVNS. V was clipped by 4 bases and J by 7 bases, with 11 bases between them. The CDR3 loop spans 13 amino acids.

The chain uses TRBV5-5 and TRBJ1-6; possible D gene TRBD1, 6 bases. Trimming left V 4 bases short and J 10 bases short, with 15 bases between. CDR1 SGHKS and CDR2 YYEKEE come from the germline V gene (reference sequence). This CDR3 spans 14 amino acids. This CDR3 is CASSPNRVGSPLHF. DNA for the CDR3: TGTGCCAGCAGCCCAAACAGGGTCGGATCACCCCTCCACTTT.

This clonotype was picked up many times. The DNA of the CDR3 is TGCGCCAGCAGCCAGACAAGATCGGGCCCCACTGAAGCTTTCTTT. Its protein is CASSQTRSGPTEAFF. The chain has TRBV4-1 and TRBJ1-1; no clear D. The V end lost 3 bases, the J end lost 4 bases, and 15 bases lay between the germline ends. Germline CDR1 is MGHRA and CDR2 is YSYEKL. The CDR3 sequence is 15 residues long.

This clonotype was found many times. The chain uses TRBV5-1 and TRBJ2-1; D remains unclear. This CDR3 region has 12 residues. The V gene lost 6 bases and the J gene lost 3 bases, with 7 bases spanning the gap. The germline V gene encodes CDR1 SGHRS and CDR2 YFSETQ. CDR3 bases: TGCGCCAGCATGAACAGCTACAATGAGCAGTTCTTC. Its protein is CASMNSYNEQFF.

V and J are TRBV19 and TRBJ2-5; 9 nucleotides line up with TRBD1. The CDR3 runs 15 residues. Trimming removed 5 bases from V and 2 bases from J; junction bases left unmatched: 6. Per the germline V gene, CDR1 is LNHDA and CDR2 is SQIVND (reference sequence). The CDR3 sequence is CASSPRDRAQETQYF. CDR3 sequence (DNA): TGTGCCAGTAGTCCCCGGGACAGGGCACAAGAGACCCAGTACTTC.

V gene TRBV15 combines with J gene TRBJ1-5, with D perhaps TRBD1 (5 bases). Trimming left V 0 bases short and J 7 bases short, with 16 bases between. From germline, CDR1 is LNHNV and CDR2 YYDKDF (reference sequence). CDR3 length: 16 residues. CDR3 in DNA: TGTGCCACCAGCAGAGATCTCGACAGCCTGACCCAGCCCCAGCATTTT. This sequence encodes CATSRDLDSLTQPQHF.

This chain joins TRBV11-2 and TRBJ2-1, with 12 nucleotides matching TRBD2. The junction had 9 bases not matched to a gene; V was cut back by 4 bases and J by 8 bases. Per germline, CDR1 SGHAT and CDR2 FQNNGV. This CDR3 has 16 amino acids. The CDR3 DNA follows: TGTGCCAGCAGCTCACGCCCTAGCGGGAGGGCGGATGAGCAGTTCTTC. Encoded protein: CASSSRPSGRADEQFF.

This clonotype has a handful of counts. The rearrangement joins TRBV9 to TRBJ1-5, with 8 nucleotides matching TRBD1. The CDR3 has 15 residues. Germline CDR1 SGDLS, CDR2 YYNGEE. The trim removed 0 bases at V and 9 bases at J, leaving 8 bases unmatched. Written as DNA, the CDR3 is TGTGCCAGCAGCGTAGGAGTACAGGGGGTCGGGCCCCAGCATTTT. It specifies CASSVGVQGVGPQHF.

This clonotype was seen more than once but under ten times. This rearrangement joins TRBV5-1 to TRBJ2-7; weak D call: TRBD2 (6 bases). Trimming left V 0 bases short and J 3 bases short, with 13 bases between. The CDR3 runs 15 residues. The germline gives CDR1 SGHRS, CDR2 YFSETQ. CDR3 DNA: TGCGCCAGCAGCTTGGCCTCGGGAGAGTTCTACGAGCAGTACTTC. This gives the protein CASSLASGEFYEQYF.

This clonotype turned up a few times. The rearrangement joins TRBV5-1 to TRBJ2-7; D not resolved. The germline V and J ends were trimmed by 2 bases and 4 bases, with 10 bases remaining between them. The CDR3 length is 13 residues. CDR1 and CDR2 (germline): SGHRS, YFSETQ. CDR3 in amino acids: CASSLMDGYEQYF. In DNA form, the CDR3 reads TGCGCCAGCAGCTTAATGGATGGGTACGAGCAGTACTTC.

This clonotype was seen a few times. The chain couples TRBV10-3 to TRBJ2-3; possibly TRBD1 for D (5 bases). Germline V gene lookup returns CDR1 ENHRY and CDR2 SYGVKD. The CDR3 is 12 amino acids. Trimming cost V 2 bases and J 5 bases, with 5 bases left between them. CDR3 bases: TGTGCCATCAGTGAGAGGGGAGATACGCAGTATTTT. Protein product: CAISERGDTQYF.

This clonotype came up many times. The chain recombines TRBV5-1 with TRBJ2-1; D is uncertain. This CDR3 has 13 amino acids. The germline CDR1 and CDR2 sequences are SGHRS and YFSETQ. V was pared by 2 bases and J by 4 bases, with 7 bases between. DNA of the CDR3: TGCGCCAGCAGCTTAAACGGATACAATGAGCAGTTCTTC. Translated, it gives CASSLNGYNEQFF.

This clonotype turned up a few times. The rearrangement uses TRBV7-2 and TRBJ2-5; D might be TRBD2 (5 bases). The germline CDR1 and CDR2 sequences are SGHTA and FQGNSA. The CDR3 is 14 residues long. V was shortened by 5 bases and J by 5 bases, with 15 bases between the two germline ends. The CDR3 loop is CASSPTSVAETQYF. The CDR3 nucleotides read TGTGCCAGCAGCCCAACTAGTGTCGCGGAGACCCAGTACTTC.

This clonotype came up many times. This rearrangement joins TRBV5-1 to TRBJ2-7; D is undetermined. Deletions cut 1 base from V and 4 bases from J, with 15 bases between. Per germline, CDR1 SGHRS and CDR2 YFSETQ. The CDR3 is 15 residues long. CDR3: CASSLLGATGYEQYF. The CDR3 nucleotides are TGCGCCAGCAGCTTGTTGGGTGCGACCGGGTACGAGCAGTACTTC. Complete variable domain (other parts from reference TRBV5-1 and TRBJ2-7): KAGVTQTPRYLIKTRGQQVTLSCSPISGHRSVSWYQQTPGQGLQFLFEYFSETQRNKGNFPGRFSGRQFSNSRSEMNVSTLELGDSALYLCASSLLGATGYEQYFGPGTRLTVT.

The sample holds many counts of this clonotype. The V call is TRBV6-1, the J call TRBJ2-7; weak D call: TRBD1 (6 bases). CDR3 length: 15 amino acids. The V end was cut by 2 bases, the J end by 0 bases, with 11 bases between. CDR1 and CDR2 from the germline V gene are MNHNS and SASEGT. CDR3 DNA sequence: TGTGCCAGCAGTGAACTTACAGGGAGCTCCTACGAGCAGTACTTC. Protein sequence: CASSELTGSSYEQYF.

This rearrangement joins TRBV4-1 to TRBJ2-5, with D uncertain. The germline V and J ends were trimmed by 3 bases and 2 bases, with 7 bases remaining between them. Germline CDR1 is MGHRA and CDR2 is YSYEKL. The CDR3 is 13 amino acids. The CDR3 DNA is TGCGCCAGCAGCCATTTCCTACAAGAGACCCAGTACTTC. It translates to CASSHFLQETQYF.

CDR3 in amino acids: CIRGEISTDTQYF. CDR3 nucleotide sequence: TGCATAAGGGGGGAAATCAGCACAGATACGCAGTATTTT. V gene TRBV20-1 combines with J gene TRBJ2-3; the D gene could be TRBD1 or TRBD2 (6 bases each). CDR1 is DFQATT, CDR2 SNEGSKA, per germline (reference sequence). The CDR3 loop spans 13 amino acids.

In this sample, this clonotype turned up a few times. The gene calls are TRBV5-5 and TRBJ2-5; TRBD2 is a possible D gene (5 bases). V gave up 6 bases and J gave up 6 bases, with 15 bases separating them. Per germline, CDR1 SGHKS and CDR2 YYEKEE (reference sequence). This CDR3 comprises 13 residues. As DNA, the CDR3 is TGTGCCAGCAACGGGGTAGAGCCGAAGACCCAGTACTTC. It yields the protein CASNGVEPKTQYF.

CDR3 nucleotide sequence: TGTGCCACCAGCAGAGTCCCCGACGCAGATACGCAGTATTTT. Translated: CATSRVPDADTQYF. This rearrangement joins TRBV15 to TRBJ2-3; D ambiguous. The V end was cut by 1 base, the J end by 4 bases, with 9 bases between. Germline CDR1 reads LNHNV; CDR2 reads YYDKDF (reference sequence). The CDR3 contains 14 residues.

The chain combines TRBV7-6 with TRBJ2-7; 8 nucleotides align to TRBD1. The germline V gene encodes CDR1 SGHVS and CDR2 FNYEAQ. The CDR3 has 15 residues. V was pared by 1 base and J by 6 bases, with 8 bases of the junction left unmatched. The CDR3 loop is CASSLGTGPKSEQYF. The CDR3 region has the DNA TGTGCCAGCAGCTTAGGGACAGGGCCTAAGAGCGAGCAGTACTTC.